A single sample gave rise to the 24 T cell receptor beta chains below, sequenced in a study of immune evolution from preneoplasia to lung adenocarcinoma. Using immunoSEQ multiplex PCR, the repertoire was profiled, and TCRdb retains in-frame clones only, with some absent. The data show around 16,000 clones, roughly 90% seen once. Material: FFPE invasive lung adenocarcinoma tissue. These receptors were taken from a person aged 70 to 85 with invasive lung adenocarcinoma.

The chain is built from TRBV6-1 and TRBJ2-1; the D gene is possibly TRBD2 (6 bases). The CDR3 contains 12 residues. CDR1 and CDR2 from the germline V gene are MNHNS and SASEGT. The germline V and J ends were trimmed by 0 bases and 9 bases, with 6 bases remaining between them. This CDR3 reads CASSEAGGEQFF. The CDR3, as DNA: TGTGCCAGCAGTGAAGCGGGAGGTGAGCAGTTCTTC.

The rearrangement joins TRBV5-4 to TRBJ2-5, with TRBD1 as a possible D gene (6 bases). Germline V gene sequence: CDR1 SGHNT, CDR2 YYREEE (reference sequence). The CDR3 is 13 residues long. Trimming stripped 3 bases from V and 5 bases from J, with 11 bases between. CDR3 in amino acids: CASSSPRGETQYF. In nucleotides, the CDR3 is TGTGCCAGCAGCTCCCCTAGGGGGGAGACCCAGTACTTC. The variable domain in full, with the rest retrieved from reference TRBV5-4 and TRBJ2-5, is ETGVTQSPTHLIKTRGQQVTLRCSSQSGHNTVSWYQQALGQGPQFIFQYYREEENGRGNFPPRFSGLQFPNYSSELNVNALELDDSALYLCASSSPRGETQYFGPGTRLLVL.

The chain has TRBV7-2 and TRBJ1-5; the D is unclear. The ends were cut back, 6 bases at V and 5 bases at J, with 11 bases in the middle. The CDR3 totals 13 residues. In germline, CDR1 is SGHTA, CDR2 FQGNSA. CDR3 coding DNA: TGTGCCAGCAGTCTGGAGAGGGATCAGCCCCAGCATTTT. Its translation is CASSLERDQPQHF.

The rearrangement joins TRBV2 to TRBJ1-1; 9 nucleotides agree with TRBD1. V gave up 7 bases and J gave up 0 bases; unmatched junction bases: 3. Germline V CDR1 and CDR2: SNHLY, FYNNEI. This CDR3 has 14 residues. This chain's CDR3 is CASNRQGVNTEAFF. In DNA, the CDR3 is TGTGCCAGCAATCGACAGGGGGTGAACACTGAAGCTTTCTTT. The full variable domain, completed using reference TRBV2 and TRBJ1-1, is EPEVTQTPSHQVTQMGQEVILRCVPISNHLYFYWYRQILGQKVEFLVSFYNNEISEKSEIFDDQFSVERPDGSNFTLKIRSTKLEDSAMYFCASNRQGVNTEAFFGQGTRLTVV.

The chain employs TRBV4-2 and TRBJ1-5; no firm D call. Trimming removed 0 bases at V and 7 bases at J, with 16 bases between. Germline CDR1 is LGHNA and CDR2 is YNFKEQ. The CDR3 has 16 amino acids. Here the CDR3 DNA reads TGTGCCAGCAGCCAAGAGCAGGCATCCGCAGGACAGCCCCAGCATTTT. It translates to CASSQEQASAGQPQHF.

The J gene is TRBJ2-7, the V gene TRBV7-2, with no clear D. CDR1 SGHTA and CDR2 FQGNSA come from the germline V gene. This CDR3 is built from 11 residues. With 3 bases removed from V and 6 bases from J, the gap between germline ends came to 6 bases. In DNA form, the CDR3 reads TGTGCCAGCAGCTTCGGGCTCGAGCAGTACTTC. Translating it yields CASSFGLEQYF. The variable domain in full, with the rest retrieved from reference TRBV7-2 and TRBJ2-7, is GAGVSQSPSNKVTEKGKDVELRCDPISGHTALYWYRQSLGQGLEFLIYFQGNSAPDKSGLPSDRFSAERTGGSVSTLTIQRTQQEDSAVYLCASSFGLEQYFGPGTRLTVT.

The chain uses TRBV5-6 and TRBJ2-5; 9 bases map to TRBD2. This CDR3 contains 15 residues. Germline CDR1 and CDR2: SGHDT and YYEEEE. Trimming cost V 2 bases and J 5 bases; bases outside gene matches: 7. Here the CDR3 DNA reads TGTGCCAGCAGCTTCAGCGGGAGGACGGTGGAGACCCAGTACTTC. It is translated as CASSFSGRTVETQYF. Looking up the rest from reference TRBV5-6 and TRBJ2-5 gives the full variable domain: DAGVTQSPTHLIKTRGQQVTLRCSPKSGHDTVSWYQQALGQGPQFIFQYYEEEERQRGNFPDRFSGHQFPNYSSELNVNALLLGDSALYLCASSFSGRTVETQYFGPGTRLLVL.

The chain has TRBV7-9 and TRBJ1-1, with D perhaps TRBD1 (5 bases). Germline-derived CDR1 and CDR2 are SEHNR and FQNEAQ (reference sequence). CDR3 length equals 14 residues. Trimming took off 5 bases at V and 3 bases at J, with 13 bases between the two ends. CDR3 protein: CASSPGRRDTEAFF. The CDR3 nucleotides read TGTGCCAGCAGCCCGGGGCGCAGGGACACTGAAGCTTTCTTT.

The V gene is TRBV19, the J gene TRBJ1-1; a possible D gene is TRBD1 (5 bases). The ends were cut back, 3 bases at V and 6 bases at J, with 20 bases in the middle. CDR1 is LNHDA and CDR2 is SQIVND in the germline V gene (reference sequence). This CDR3 region has 16 residues. For the CDR3, the DNA is TGTGCCAGTAGTATGGACGTCGGGCGGGTGGGGGCTGAAGCTTTCTTT. Its protein product is CASSMDVGRVGAEAFF.

The rearrangement uses TRBV20-1 and TRBJ1-4, with TRBD1 as a possible D gene (5 bases). The CDR3 is 11 residues long. Germline V gene lookup returns CDR1 DFQATT and CDR2 SNEGSKA (reference sequence). The CDR3 nucleotides are TGCGGGGGGGAGGCTTATGAAAAACTGTTTTTT. Translating gives CGGEAYEKLFF.

Concerning this clone: One end of the junction does not line up with germline, which may come from a read error. The chain recombines TRBV7-7 with TRBJ2-5; tentative D call: TRBD2 (5 bases). Per germline, CDR1 SSHAT and CDR2 FNYEAQ (reference sequence). The CDR3 is 13 residues long. DNA for the CDR3: TGTGCTAGCAGCTTAGCGAGCCGTGAGACCCAGTACTTC. Protein: CASSLASRETQYF.

The chain combines TRBV7-2 with TRBJ1-2; D might be TRBD1 (5 bases). V was cut by 5 bases and J by 8 bases, with 15 bases left in between. This CDR3 contains 13 residues. The germline V gene encodes CDR1 SGHTA and CDR2 FQGNSA. CDR3 amino acids: CASSRHQGTGYTF. The CDR3 DNA follows: TGTGCCAGCAGCCGTCACCAGGGAACGGGCTACACCTTC.

The rearrangement links TRBV2 to TRBJ2-1; D remains unclear. Germline CDR1 is SNHLY and CDR2 is FYNNEI. Trimming removed 3 bases from V and 10 bases from J, with 13 bases in between. The CDR3 consists of 13 residues. CDR3 amino acids: CASSESNVGEQFF. CDR3 in DNA: TGTGCCAGCAGTGAGTCGAACGTCGGAGAGCAGTTCTTC.

This clone showed up just once. V and J are TRBV28 and TRBJ1-1; no clear D. The CDR3 is made up of 13 amino acids. With 2 bases removed from V and 4 bases from J, the gap between germline ends came to 8 bases. The germline V gene encodes CDR1 MDHEN and CDR2 SYDVKM. This CDR3 is CASSLRPGTEAFF. The CDR3 DNA reads as TGTGCCAGCAGTTTAAGGCCGGGCACTGAAGCTTTCTTT.

The chain's CDR3 is CSVVASGPSTDTQYF. In DNA form, the CDR3 reads TGCAGCGTTGTGGCTAGCGGGCCTAGCACAGATACGCAGTATTTT. V and J are TRBV29-1 and TRBJ2-3; 8 bases are a match to TRBD2. The CDR3 has 15 residues. Germline V lookup: CDR1 SQVTM, CDR2 ANQGSEA. V trimming: 4 bases; J trimming: 0 bases; junction bases outside the gene matches: 6.

This rearrangement joins TRBV5-5 to TRBJ2-7, with a weak D call TRBD2 (5 bases). V was clipped by 2 bases and J by 6 bases, with 15 bases between them. The V gene's germline CDR1 is SGHKS and CDR2 YYEKEE (reference sequence). The CDR3 spans 14 residues. The CDR3 loop reads CASSFGGRAREQYF. The CDR3 DNA follows: TGTGCCAGCAGCTTTGGAGGAAGGGCCCGCGAGCAGTACTTC.

This clone has more than one count but fewer than ten. This chain connects TRBV6-5 to TRBJ2-5; no clear D gene. V lost 4 bases, J lost 2 bases, and 11 bases lay in between. In germline, CDR1 is MNHEY, CDR2 SVGAGI. This CDR3 has 14 amino acids. DNA for the CDR3: TGTGCCAGCAGTTTCAATCCGGATCAAGAGACCCAGTACTTC. Translated: CASSFNPDQETQYF.

CDR3: CASGDPGQLIYEQYF. The DNA of the CDR3 is TGTGCCAGCGGCGACCCGGGACAGCTAATCTACGAGCAGTACTTC. This chain links TRBV28 with TRBJ2-7, with TRBD1 identical over 7 bases. This CDR3 spans 15 amino acids. Per germline, CDR1 MDHEN and CDR2 SYDVKM. J lost 3 bases, V lost 8 bases, and 13 bases had no gene match.

This clone was seen only a few times. The CDR3 DNA reads as TGTGCCAGCTCACCCGGACAGGGGGGTGGCTACACCTTC. Protein: CASSPGQGGGYTF. The chain is built from TRBV18 and TRBJ1-2; 10 bases line up with TRBD1. Germline loops: CDR1 KGHSH, CDR2 LQKENI. This CDR3 contains 13 residues. The V gene end was trimmed by 3 bases and the J gene end by 7 bases; junction bases not matched to a gene: 2.

The rearrangement joins TRBV7-9 to TRBJ1-1; D not resolved. From germline, CDR1 is SEHNR and CDR2 FQNEAQ (reference sequence). The CDR3 has 13 amino acids. V was pared by 3 bases and J by 5 bases, with 10 bases between. DNA for the CDR3: TGTGCCAGCAGCTTGGTAGGGTATACTGAAGCTTTCTTT. This encodes CASSLVGYTEAFF.

V gene TRBV9 combines with J gene TRBJ1-3; D perhaps matches TRBD1 (5 bases). V shed 4 bases and J shed 4 bases, with 15 bases lying between them. The CDR3 is made up of 15 amino acids. Germline CDR1 reads SGDLS; CDR2 reads YYNGEE. As DNA, the CDR3 is TGTGCCAGCAGCCCCCCCGGGACTAGGGGAAACACCATATATTTT. Translation gives CASSPPGTRGNTIYF.

This clone was seen just once. V gene TRBV6-6 combines with J gene TRBJ2-7, with D possibly being TRBD1 (5 bases). From germline, CDR1 is MNHNY and CDR2 SVGAGI (reference sequence). The CDR3 extends over 11 amino acids. V was shortened by 4 bases and J by 6 bases, with 7 bases between the two germline ends. The CDR3 spells CASSWTFEQYF. CDR3 DNA sequence: TGTGCCAGCAGTTGGACATTCGAGCAGTACTTC.

A few counts support this clone. The chain has TRBV15 and TRBJ2-5; D possibly corresponds to TRBD2 (5 bases). The ends were cut back, 5 bases at V and 5 bases at J, with 12 bases in the middle. Germline values: CDR1 LNHNV, CDR2 YYDKDF (reference sequence). The CDR3 is 13 amino acids. CDR3 nucleotide sequence: TGTGCCACCAGCCAGTTTGGAGGCGAGACCCAGTACTTC. Protein product: CATSQFGGETQYF.

The chain carries TRBV29-1 and TRBJ2-1; D ambiguous. The V gene's germline CDR1 is SQVTM and CDR2 ANQGSEA. Trimming took off 4 bases at V and 3 bases at J, with 4 bases between the two ends. The CDR3 loop spans 11 amino acids. The CDR3 spells CSVGVYNEQFF. The CDR3, as DNA: TGCAGCGTTGGCGTCTACAATGAGCAGTTCTTC.